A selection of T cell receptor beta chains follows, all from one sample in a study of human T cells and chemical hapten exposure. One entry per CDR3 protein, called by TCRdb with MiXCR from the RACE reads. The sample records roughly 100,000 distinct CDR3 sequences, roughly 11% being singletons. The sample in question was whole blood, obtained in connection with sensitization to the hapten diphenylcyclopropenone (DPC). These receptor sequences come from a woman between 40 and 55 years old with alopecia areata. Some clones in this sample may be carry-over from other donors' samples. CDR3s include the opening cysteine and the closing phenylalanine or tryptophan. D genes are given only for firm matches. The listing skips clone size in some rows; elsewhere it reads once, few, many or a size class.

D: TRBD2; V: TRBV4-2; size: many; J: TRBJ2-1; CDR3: CASSQARTRPYNEQFF; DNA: TGTGCCAGCAGCCAGGCTAGGACTAGGCCCTACAATGAGCAGTTCTTC
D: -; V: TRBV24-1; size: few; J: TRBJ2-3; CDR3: CATSDPGGQSGYTQYF; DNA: TGTGCCACCAGTGATCCCGGGGGGCAGAGCGGGTATACGCAGTATTTT
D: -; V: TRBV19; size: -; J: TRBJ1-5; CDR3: CASSTGGSQPQHF; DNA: TGTGCCAGTAGCACCGGGGGGAGTCAGCCCCAGCATTTT
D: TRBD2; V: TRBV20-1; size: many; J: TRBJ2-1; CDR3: CSARSSGTEQFF; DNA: TGCAGTGCTAGATCTAGCGGGACTGAGCAGTTCTTC
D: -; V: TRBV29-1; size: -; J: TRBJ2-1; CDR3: CSVEERGSYNEQFF; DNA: TGCAGCGTTGAAGAAAGGGGATCCTACAATGAGCAGTTCTTC
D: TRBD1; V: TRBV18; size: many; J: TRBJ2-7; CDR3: CASSQTGQPYEQYF; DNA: TGTGCCAGCTCACAAACGGGACAGCCCTACGAGCAGTACTTC
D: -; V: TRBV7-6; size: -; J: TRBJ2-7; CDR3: CASTNLGRPGEQYF; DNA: TGTGCCAGCACCAACCTGGGGAGGCCCGGCGAGCAGTACTTC
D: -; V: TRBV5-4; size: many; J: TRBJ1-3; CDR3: CASSRGTIAGNTIYF; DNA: TGTGCCAGCAGCAGAGGGACAATCGCTGGAAACACCATATATTTT
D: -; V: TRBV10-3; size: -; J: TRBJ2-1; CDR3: CAITPLAGNEQFF; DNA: TGTGCCATTACCCCTCTAGCAGGGAATGAGCAGTTCTTC
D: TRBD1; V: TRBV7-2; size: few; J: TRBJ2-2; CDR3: CASSIGQDTGELFF; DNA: TGTGCCAGCAGCATCGGACAGGACACCGGGGAGCTGTTTTTT
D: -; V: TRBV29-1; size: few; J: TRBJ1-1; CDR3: CSVGPMSEAFF; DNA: TGCAGCGTTGGCCCGATGTCTGAAGCTTTCTTT
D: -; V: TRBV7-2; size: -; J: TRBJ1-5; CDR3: CASSEGRGNQPQHF; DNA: TGTGCCAGCAGCGAGGGGCGGGGCAATCAGCCCCAGCATTTT
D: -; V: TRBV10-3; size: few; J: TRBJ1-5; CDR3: CAISGDNSNQPQHF; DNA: TGTGCCATCAGTGGGGACAATAGCAATCAGCCCCAGCATTTT
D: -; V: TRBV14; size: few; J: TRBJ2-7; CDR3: CASSPLSSYEQYF; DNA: TGTGCCAGCAGCCCCTTAAGCTCCTACGAGCAGTACTTC
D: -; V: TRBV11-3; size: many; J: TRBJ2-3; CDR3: CASSLDLREGTDTQYF; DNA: TGTGCCAGCAGCTTAGATTTGAGGGAAGGCACAGATACGCAGTATTTT
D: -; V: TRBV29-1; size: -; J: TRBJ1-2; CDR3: CSVASSSQNYGYTF; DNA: TGCAGCGTCGCCAGTTCGTCACAGAACTATGGCTACACCTTC
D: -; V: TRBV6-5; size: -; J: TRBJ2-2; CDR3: CASSYLRNTGELFF; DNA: TGTGCCAGCAGTTACTTGAGAAACACCGGGGAGCTGTTTTTT
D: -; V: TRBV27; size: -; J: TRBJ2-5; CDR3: CASSPRQPREETQYF; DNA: TGTGCCAGCAGTCCACGACAGCCTCGGGAAGAGACCCAGTACTTC
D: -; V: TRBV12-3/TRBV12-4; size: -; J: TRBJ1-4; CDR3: CASSFRAGLEKLFF; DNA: TGTGCCAGCAGTTTCCGGGCAGGCCTTGAAAAACTGTTTTTT
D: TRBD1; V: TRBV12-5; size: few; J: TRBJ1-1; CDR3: CASGLGQGGFGTEAFF; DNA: TGTGCTAGTGGTTTGGGACAGGGGGGCTTTGGCACTGAAGCTTTCTTT
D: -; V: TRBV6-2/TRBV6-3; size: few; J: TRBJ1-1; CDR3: CASSLFPPGSRKTEAFF; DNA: TGTGCCAGCAGTTTATTTCCCCCCGGGAGTCGTAAAACTGAAGCTTTCTTT
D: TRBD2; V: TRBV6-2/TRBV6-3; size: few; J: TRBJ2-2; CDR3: CATNPRAGTSGRGTGELFF; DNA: TGTGCCACCAACCCCAGGGCCGGGACTAGCGGGAGAGGCACCGGGGAGCTGTTTTTT
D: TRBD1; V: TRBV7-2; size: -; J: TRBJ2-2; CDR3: CASSSGGRINTGELFF; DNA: TGTGCCAGCAGCTCAGGGGGACGGATAAACACCGGGGAGCTGTTTTTT
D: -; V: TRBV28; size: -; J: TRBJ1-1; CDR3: CASRESTRLGTEAFF; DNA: TGTGCCAGCAGGGAATCGACACGCTTGGGCACTGAAGCTTTCTTT
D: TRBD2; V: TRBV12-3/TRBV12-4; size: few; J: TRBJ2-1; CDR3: CAIGERGGGNDEQFF; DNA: TGTGCCATTGGAGAGCGGGGCGGGGGAAACGATGAGCAGTTCTTC
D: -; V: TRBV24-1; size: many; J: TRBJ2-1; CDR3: CATSDPGHPAGEQFF; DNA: TGTGCCACCAGTGATCCGGGACACCCGGCTGGGGAGCAGTTCTTC
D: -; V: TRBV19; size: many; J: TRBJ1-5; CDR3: CASSMAHLGIQPQHF; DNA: TGTGCCAGTAGTATGGCCCATTTGGGGATTCAGCCCCAGCATTTT
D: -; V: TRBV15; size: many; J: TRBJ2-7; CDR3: CATSRELAPYEQYF; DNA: TGTGCCACCAGCAGAGAACTAGCTCCGTACGAGCAGTACTTC
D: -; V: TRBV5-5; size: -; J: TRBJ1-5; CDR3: CASSLAMGTQPQHF; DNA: TGTGCCAGCAGCTTGGCAATGGGGACTCAGCCCCAGCATTTT
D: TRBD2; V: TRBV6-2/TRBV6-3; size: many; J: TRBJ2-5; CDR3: CASSYEREVQETQYF; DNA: TGTGCCAGCAGTTACGAGCGGGAGGTCCAAGAGACCCAGTACTTC
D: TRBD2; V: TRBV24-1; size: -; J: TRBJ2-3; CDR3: CATSLKRGGVTDTQYF; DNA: TGTGCCACCAGTCTTAAGCGGGGGGGCGTCACAGATACGCAGTATTTT
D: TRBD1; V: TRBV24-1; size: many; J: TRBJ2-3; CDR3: CATQRTGDPSGTQYF; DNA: TGTGCCACCCAAAGGACAGGGGATCCCTCAGGTACGCAGTATTTT
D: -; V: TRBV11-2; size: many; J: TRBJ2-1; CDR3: CASSSGGGYNEQFF; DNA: TGTGCCAGCAGCTCAGGAGGGGGATACAATGAGCAGTTCTTC
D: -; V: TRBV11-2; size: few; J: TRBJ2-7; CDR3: CASSITGMQYF; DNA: TGTGCCAGCAGTATCACGGGGATGCAGTACTTC
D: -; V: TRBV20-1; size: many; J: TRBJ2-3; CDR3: CSASGRSADTQYF; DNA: TGCAGTGCTAGCGGGCGCAGTGCGGATACGCAGTATTTT
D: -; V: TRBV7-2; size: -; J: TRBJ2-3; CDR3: CASSLELVQDTQYF; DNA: TGTGCCAGCAGCTTAGAACTAGTTCAGGATACGCAGTATTTT
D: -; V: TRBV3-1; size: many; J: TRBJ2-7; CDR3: CASSRTRYEQYF; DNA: TGTGCCAGCAGCCGGACCCGCTACGAGCAGTACTTC
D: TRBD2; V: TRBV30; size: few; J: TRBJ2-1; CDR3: CAWSGTSGNEQFF; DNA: TGTGCCTGGTCCGGGACTAGTGGCAATGAGCAGTTCTTC
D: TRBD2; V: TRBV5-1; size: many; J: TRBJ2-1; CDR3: CASSVTLTSGDNEQFF; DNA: TGCGCCAGCAGCGTAACCCTGACTAGCGGTGACAATGAGCAGTTCTTC
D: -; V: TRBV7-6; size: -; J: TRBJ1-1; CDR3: CASSLGQGLTEAFF; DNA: TGTGCCAGCAGCTTAGGCCAAGGGCTGACTGAAGCTTTCTTT
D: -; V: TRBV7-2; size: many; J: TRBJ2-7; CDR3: CASSPDGSSYEQYF; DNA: TGTGCCAGCAGCCCGGACGGGAGCTCCTACGAGCAGTACTTC
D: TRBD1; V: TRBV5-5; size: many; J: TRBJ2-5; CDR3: CASSLTGTGIETQYF; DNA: TGTGCCAGCAGCTTGACCGGGACAGGGATAGAGACCCAGTACTTC
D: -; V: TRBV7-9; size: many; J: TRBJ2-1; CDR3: CASSFATSMHEQFF; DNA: TGTGCCAGCAGCTTCGCCACTAGCATGCATGAGCAGTTCTTC
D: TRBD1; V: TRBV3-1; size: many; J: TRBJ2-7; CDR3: CASSQYRGNYEQYF; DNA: TGTGCCAGCAGCCAATACAGGGGGAACTACGAGCAGTACTTC
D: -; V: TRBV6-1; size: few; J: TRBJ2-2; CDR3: CASRSKNTGELFF; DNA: TGTGCCAGCAGGAGTAAGAACACCGGGGAGCTGTTTTTT
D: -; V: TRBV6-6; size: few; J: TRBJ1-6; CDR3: CASTPRAADNSPLHF; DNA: TGTGCCAGCACCCCTCGGGCAGCGGATAATTCACCCCTCCACTTT
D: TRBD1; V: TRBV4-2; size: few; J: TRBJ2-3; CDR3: CASSQLRTGGGTDTQYF; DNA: TGTGCCAGCAGCCAGCTCCGGACAGGGGGCGGGACAGATACGCAGTATTTT
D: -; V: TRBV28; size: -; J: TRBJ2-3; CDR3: CASSQTGTDTQYF; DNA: TGTGCCAGCAGTCAAACGGGCACAGATACGCAGTATTTT
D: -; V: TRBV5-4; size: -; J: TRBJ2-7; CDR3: CASSLDFSASSYEQYF; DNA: TGTGCCAGCAGCTTGGACTTTAGCGCGAGCTCCTACGAGCAGTACTTC
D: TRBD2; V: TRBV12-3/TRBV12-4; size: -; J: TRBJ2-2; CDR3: CASRPTGLAGVNTGELFF; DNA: TGTGCCAGCAGACCGACAGGACTAGCGGGGGTCAACACCGGGGAGCTGTTTTTT
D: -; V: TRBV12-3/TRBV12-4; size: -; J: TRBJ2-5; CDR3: CASSFASGSEETQYF; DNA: TGTGCCAGCAGTTTTGCCTCTGGTTCGGAGGAGACCCAGTACTTC
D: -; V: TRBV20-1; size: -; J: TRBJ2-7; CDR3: CSATTVASYEQYF; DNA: TGCAGTGCAACGACAGTGGCCTCCTACGAGCAGTACTTC
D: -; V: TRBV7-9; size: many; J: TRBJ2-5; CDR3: CASSLLETQYF; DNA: TGTGCCAGCAGCTTACTGGAGACCCAGTACTTC
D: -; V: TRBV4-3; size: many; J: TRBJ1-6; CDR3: CASSQDRGSPLHF; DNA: TGCGCCAGCAGCCAAGATCGGGGCTCACCCCTCCACTTT
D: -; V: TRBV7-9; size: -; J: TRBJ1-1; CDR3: CASSVGVVTEAFF; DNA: TGTGCCAGCAGCGTAGGGGTTGTCACTGAAGCTTTCTTT
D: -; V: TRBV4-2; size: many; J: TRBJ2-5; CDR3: CASSPTQAGGETQYF; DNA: TGTGCCAGCAGCCCTACCCAGGCAGGGGGGGAGACCCAGTACTTC